The next 31 T cell receptor beta chains were all read from a single sample in a study of T cell repertoires in cytomegalovirus infection. Each CDR3 protein gets one entry after TCRdb re-called the reads with MiXCR. The sample carries more than 35,000 distinct CDR3 sequences, around half recorded once. What these receptors recognize is not known. This specimen consisted of CD8+ T cells from cultured PBMCs, obtained from culture after CMV antigen stimulation. All receptors derive from a human donor in good health (CMV status not recorded). Some clones in this sample may be carry-over from other donors' samples.

The chain uses TRBV6-6 and TRBJ2-5; TRBD1 matches at 8 bases. The junction had 7 bases not matched to a gene; V was cut back by 4 bases and J by 3 bases. CDR1 MNHNY and CDR2 SVGAGI come from the germline V gene (reference sequence). The CDR3 totals 15 residues. DNA for the CDR3: TGTGCCAGCAGTTTTAGACAGGGGTGGAAAGAGACCCAGTACTTC. Translated, it gives CASSFRQGWKETQYF.

This clonotype turned up a few times. The rearrangement uses TRBV7-3 and TRBJ2-2, with 7 nucleotides matching TRBD1. This CDR3 region has 17 residues. Germline V CDR1 and CDR2: SGHTA, FQGTGA. V dropped 6 bases and J dropped 2; count of bases not matched to a gene: 12. CDR3 region: CASRQYTRQGNTGELFF. CDR3 coding DNA: TGTGCCAGCAGACAATATACGCGACAGGGAAACACCGGGGAGCTGTTTTTT.

The chain carries TRBV7-2 and TRBJ2-5; D may be TRBD2 (5 bases). This CDR3 comprises 15 residues. Trimming removed 5 bases from V and 1 base from J, with 14 bases in between. The V gene's germline CDR1 is SGHTA and CDR2 FQGNSA. DNA of the CDR3: TGTGCCAGCAGCCTTGGTGGACTGTTCCAAGAGACCCAGTACTTC. Encoded protein: CASSLGGLFQETQYF.

This clonotype was picked up a small number of times. V usage is TRBV7-3 and J usage is TRBJ2-1, with TRBD2 identical over 10 bases. The ends lost 5 bases at V and 4 bases at J; junction bases unmatched: 8. The CDR3 contains 16 residues. Germline CDR1 reads SGHTA; CDR2 reads FQGTGA. This CDR3 reads CASSNQGLARYNEQFF. DNA for the CDR3: TGTGCCAGCAGCAACCAGGGACTAGCGCGTTACAATGAGCAGTTCTTC.

The V and J genes are TRBV7-9 and TRBJ1-1; no clear D gene. CDR1 is SEHNR, CDR2 FQNEAQ, per germline (reference sequence). The CDR3 length is 13 residues. V shed 3 bases and J shed 1 base, with 6 bases lying between them. For the CDR3, the DNA is TGTGCCAGCAGCTTGGGAACGAACACTGAAGCTTTCTTT. It encodes CASSLGTNTEAFF.

This clonotype was detected a few times. The V gene is TRBV6-5, the J gene TRBJ1-6, with 10 bases matching TRBD1. J was trimmed by 0 bases and V by 5 bases; bases with no gene match: 1. CDR3 length equals 16 residues. Germline V CDR1 and CDR2: MNHEY, SVGAGI. As DNA, the CDR3 is TGTGCCAGCAGTGGACAGGGGGGCTCCTATAATTCACCCCTCCACTTT. This sequence encodes CASSGQGGSYNSPLHF.

This chain joins TRBV28 and TRBJ2-1; D ambiguous. The CDR3 runs 14 residues. Per the germline V gene, CDR1 is MDHEN and CDR2 is SYDVKM. The germline V and J ends were trimmed by 4 bases and 3 bases, with 10 bases remaining between them. The DNA for the CDR3 is TGTGCCAGCAGTTCCCTGACACTCTACAATGAGCAGTTCTTC. Its translation: CASSSLTLYNEQFF.

V gene TRBV27 combines with J gene TRBJ2-3; the D is unclear. The CDR3 is 13 amino acids. Trimming stripped 2 bases from V and 4 bases from J, with 7 bases between. CDR1 and CDR2 (germline): MNHEY, SMNVEV (reference sequence). The CDR3 reads CASSLGRPDTQYF. CDR3 in DNA: TGTGCCAGCAGTTTAGGTCGGCCAGATACGCAGTATTTT.

The chain is built from TRBV6-6 and TRBJ2-1, with D possibly being TRBD2 (6 bases). The CDR3 covers 15 residues. Germline V gene lookup returns CDR1 MNHNY and CDR2 SVGAGI (reference sequence). V was cut by 6 bases and J by 5 bases, with 17 bases left in between. The CDR3 DNA sequence: TGTGCCAGCAGCCCTCCGGGACTTTCGAACAATGAGCAGTTCTTC. This encodes CASSPPGLSNNEQFF.

The table lists this clonotype with a count of one. The gene calls are TRBV20-1 and TRBJ2-5; D ambiguous. This CDR3 has 16 residues. Deletions cut 5 bases from V and 1 base from J, with 20 bases between. From germline, CDR1 is DFQATT and CDR2 SNEGSKA (reference sequence). The CDR3 DNA is TGCAGTGCTTCTTTCCTCCTCCTCGCGTCCCAAGAGACCCAGTACTTC. Its translation: CSASFLLLASQETQYF.

This chain uses TRBV29-1 with TRBJ2-7; D remains ambiguous. CDR1 is SQVTM and CDR2 is ANQGSEA in the germline V gene. Trimming took 1 base from V and 5 from J, leaving 9 bases between them. There are 12 residues in the CDR3. CDR3 DNA sequence: TGCAGCGTTGAAGGTCTGGGCGACGAGCAGTACTTC. It is translated as CSVEGLGDEQYF.

The table lists this clonotype with a few counts. The J gene is TRBJ2-7, the V gene TRBV7-9; D gene uncertain. Germline V CDR1 and CDR2: SEHNR, FQNEAQ (reference sequence). The germline V and J ends were trimmed by 8 bases and 5 bases, with 10 bases remaining between them. This CDR3 has 11 residues. The CDR3 protein is CASGQANEQYF. The CDR3 nucleotides are TGTGCCAGCGGCCAGGCGAACGAGCAGTACTTC.

The genes are TRBV29-1 and TRBJ2-1; D may correspond to TRBD1 or TRBD2 (5 bases each). Per germline, CDR1 SQVTM and CDR2 ANQGSEA. This CDR3 has 11 residues. V lost 6 bases, J lost 9 bases, and 12 bases lay in between. The CDR3 DNA reads TGCAGCGTCCCCGGGACGACTGAGCAGTTCTTC. Translated: CSVPGTTEQFF.

Only a few counts were recorded for this clonotype. The rearrangement joins TRBV7-9 to TRBJ2-2; 8 bases are shared with TRBD2. J was trimmed by 4 bases and V by 2 bases; bases with no gene match: 6. Germline V CDR1 and CDR2: SEHNR, FQNEAQ (reference sequence). The CDR3 has 16 residues. The CDR3 loop is CASSLSERESTGELFF. The DNA for the CDR3 is TGTGCCAGCAGCTTATCGGAGCGGGAGTCCACCGGGGAGCTGTTTTTT.

The V gene is TRBV28, the J gene TRBJ2-1, with 12 bases aligning to TRBD2. Looked up from germline, CDR1 is MDHEN and CDR2 is SYDVKM. The junction had 2 bases not matched to a gene; V was cut back by 2 bases and J by 12 bases. The CDR3 is made up of 13 amino acids. The CDR3 sequence: CASSLTSGRRQFF. The CDR3, as DNA: TGTGCCAGCAGTTTAACTAGCGGGAGGCGGCAGTTCTTC.

This clonotype has a handful of counts. The chain has TRBV7-2 and TRBJ2-1, with D tentatively TRBD2 (5 bases). V was pared by 3 bases and J by 1 base, with 10 bases between. The V gene's germline CDR1 is SGHTA and CDR2 FQGNSA. CDR3 length: 15 residues. CDR3 bases: TGTGCCAGCAGCTTTTTAACGGGATCCTACAATGAGCAGTTCTTC. Protein product: CASSFLTGSYNEQFF.

This clonotype was seen repeatedly, ten times or more. This CDR3 is CASSLAAPRETQYF. CDR3 in DNA: TGTGCCAGCAGCTTAGCGGCCCCGAGGGAGACCCAGTACTTC. The V call is TRBV28, the J call TRBJ2-5; TRBD2 is a possible D gene (6 bases). V dropped 6 bases and J dropped 5 bases, with 16 bases sitting between them. This CDR3 has 14 residues. Per the germline V gene, CDR1 is MDHEN and CDR2 is SYDVKM.

Of note for this clonotype: Because it lacks the conserved phenylalanine or tryptophan at the end, this CDR3 is likely a read error. The chain couples TRBV28 to TRBJ2-7; 7 bases agree with TRBD2. V lost 2 bases, J lost 2 bases, and 6 bases stayed unmatched. The V gene's germline CDR1 is MDHEN and CDR2 SYDVKM. The length of the CDR3 is 15 residues. CDR3 residues: CASSLVAGEAYEQYL. The CDR3 nucleotides read TGTGCCAGCAGTTTAGTGGCGGGAGAGGCCTACGAGCAGTACTTA.

V and J are TRBV9 and TRBJ2-7, with D tentatively TRBD2 (5 bases). Germline-derived CDR1 and CDR2 are SGDLS and YYNGEE. Trimming stripped 0 bases from V and 5 bases from J, with 6 bases between. The CDR3 runs to 12 residues. The CDR3 coding sequence is TGTGCCAGCAGCGTAGACGGGGACGAGCAGTACTTC. It encodes CASSVDGDEQYF.

The genes are TRBV6-5 and TRBJ2-1; 7 bases map to TRBD1. CDR3 length equals 15 residues. Per the germline V gene, CDR1 is MNHEY and CDR2 is SVGAGI. With V trimmed by 5 bases and J by 2 bases, 6 bases remained unmatched. The CDR3 is CASSLSTGAYNEQFF. The CDR3 nucleotides read TGTGCCAGCAGTCTTTCTACAGGGGCCTACAATGAGCAGTTCTTC.

This clonotype was seen more than once but under ten times. The chain recombines TRBV11-2 with TRBJ2-7; D call uncertain. The length of the CDR3 is 15 residues. V was trimmed by 1 base and J by 2 bases, leaving 12 bases between them. Per germline, CDR1 SGHAT and CDR2 FQNNGV. CDR3 DNA: TGTGCCAGCAGCTTAGTGGTAGGACCTCCCTACGAGCAGTACTTC. Encoded protein: CASSLVVGPPYEQYF.

The CDR3 bases are TGTGCCAGCAGCAGTGGGGGGGACAGGTACAATGAGCAGTTCTTC. Residues: CASSSGGDRYNEQFF. The chain is built from TRBV11-2 and TRBJ2-1, with D maybe TRBD1 (8 bases). This CDR3 has 15 residues. The V gene lost 5 bases and the J gene lost 4 bases, with 15 bases spanning the gap. Germline V CDR1 and CDR2: SGHAT, FQNNGV.

The rearrangement joins TRBV29-1 to TRBJ1-2, with 12 bases fitting TRBD1. CDR1 is SQVTM, CDR2 ANQGSEA, per germline. V lost 3 bases and J lost 5; bases outside the gene matches: 7. The length of the CDR3 is 15 residues. The CDR3 bases are TGCAGCGTTGATCGGGACAGGGGGCGAACTTATGGCTACACCTTC. This translates into CSVDRDRGRTYGYTF.

The chain employs TRBV12-3 or TRBV12-4 and TRBJ1-1, with D hard to call. V shed 6 bases and J shed 4 bases, with 9 bases lying between them. The CDR3 length is 12 residues. The CDR3 DNA follows: TGTGCCAGCAGCCATAGGGTCACTGAAGCTTTCTTT. Its protein is CASSHRVTEAFF.

The chain has TRBV20-1 and TRBJ2-3; no firm D call. The CDR3 has 14 residues. The V end lost 2 bases, the J end lost 3 bases, and 12 bases lay between the germline ends. Germline CDR1 DFQATT, CDR2 SNEGSKA (reference sequence). CDR3 sequence reads: CSARLSRSTDTQYF. In DNA, the CDR3 is TGCAGTGCTAGACTATCCCGGTCAACAGATACGCAGTATTTT.

This clonotype was seen more than once but under ten times. The chain couples TRBV7-6 to TRBJ2-7; D uncertain. Germline loops: CDR1 SGHVS, CDR2 FNYEAQ. V gave up 2 bases and J gave up 2 bases, with 10 bases separating them. This CDR3 spans 14 amino acids. For the CDR3, the DNA is TGTGCCAGCAGCTTAACCTTGTCCCCCTACGAGCAGTACTTC. Translation gives CASSLTLSPYEQYF.

This chain links TRBV7-9 with TRBJ2-1; D ambiguous. From germline, CDR1 is SEHNR and CDR2 FQNEAQ (reference sequence). This CDR3 comprises 16 residues. V was clipped by 2 bases and J by 0 bases, with 11 bases between them. The CDR3 here is CASSLMGFSSYNEQFF. The CDR3 region has the DNA TGTGCCAGCAGCTTAATGGGATTTTCCTCCTACAATGAGCAGTTCTTC.

The CDR3 reads CSATPRLEGTQYF. The CDR3 coding sequence is TGCAGTGCTACCCCGCGGTTGGAGGGGACCCAGTACTTC. The rearrangement links TRBV20-1 to TRBJ2-5, with D maybe TRBD2 (6 bases). The CDR3 has 13 amino acids. V was cut by 4 bases and J by 7 bases, with 16 bases left in between. In germline, CDR1 is DFQATT, CDR2 SNEGSKA (reference sequence).

The chain joins TRBV7-4 to TRBJ1-4; D ambiguous. Looked up from germline, CDR1 is SGHVT and CDR2 is SQSDAQ. The V end was cut by 4 bases, the J end by 2 bases, with 20 bases between. The CDR3 contains 18 residues. The chain's CDR3 is CASSSPPEPQRTNEKLFF. The CDR3 DNA sequence: TGTGCCAGCAGCTCTCCGCCGGAGCCGCAGCGTACTAATGAAAAACTGTTTTTT.

The chain recombines TRBV7-6 with TRBJ1-5; D is perhaps TRBD1 (5 bases). Germline CDR1 is SGHVS and CDR2 is FNYEAQ. V was trimmed by 5 bases and J by 1 base, leaving 12 bases between them. The CDR3 loop spans 15 amino acids. CDR3 amino acids: CASSPTGLSNQPQHF. The DNA of the CDR3 is TGTGCCAGCAGCCCAACAGGTTTGAGCAATCAGCCCCAGCATTTT.

The gene calls are TRBV27 and TRBJ2-7; perhaps TRBD2 as D (5 bases). Germline V gene lookup returns CDR1 MNHEY and CDR2 SMNVEV (reference sequence). The V and J ends lost 4 bases and 1 base respectively, with 11 bases between them. The CDR3 contains 14 residues. CDR3 DNA: TGTGCCAGCAGTTCCGATCCGGGGTCCTACGAGCAGTACTTC. Residues: CASSSDPGSYEQYF.